The next 17 T cell receptor beta chains were all read from a single sample in a study of CD8 T cells in Susac syndrome. Random hexamers primed reverse transcription of about 0.45 to 1 ug RNA. TCRdb ran MiXCR on the immunoSEQ multiplex PCR reads and lists one entry per CDR3 protein. The sample holds some 200,000 distinct CDR3 sequences, 85% to 95% seen once. The sequenced sample was CD8+ T cells from PBMCs. All receptors come from a human donor with Susac syndrome.

This clonotype was seen just once. The chain recombines TRBV28 with TRBJ1-5, with a possible D match to TRBD1 (5 bases). Looked up from germline, CDR1 is MDHEN and CDR2 is SYDVKM. The CDR3 has 15 residues. V lost 6 bases to trimming and J lost 3 bases, with 15 bases between them. As DNA, the CDR3 is TGTGCCAGCAGGCCTACGGGGGGATCCAATCAGCCCCAGCATTTT. Translating it yields CASRPTGGSNQPQHF.

V and J are TRBV29-1 and TRBJ1-2; possible D gene TRBD1, 5 bases. Germline CDR1 and CDR2: SQVTM and ANQGSEA. This CDR3 is 13 amino acids long. V dropped 6 bases and J dropped 5 bases, with 16 bases sitting between them. The CDR3 here is CSVDAWGKYGYTF. The DNA of the CDR3 is TGCAGCGTGGACGCTTGGGGGAAGTATGGCTACACCTTC.

V usage is TRBV6-6 and J usage is TRBJ2-5; TRBD1 matches at 9 bases. After removal of 6 bases from V and 5 bases from J, the junction contained 4 bases not matched to a gene. This CDR3 spans 13 amino acids. Germline V CDR1 and CDR2: MNHNY, SVGAGI (reference sequence). The CDR3 reads CASSPGTGETQYF. The CDR3 DNA is TGTGCCAGCAGCCCCGGGACAGGGGAGACCCAGTACTTC.

The chain uses TRBV24-1 and TRBJ2-1; D possibly corresponds to TRBD1 (5 bases). The germline gives CDR1 KGHDR, CDR2 SFDVKD. V gave up 3 bases and J gave up 6 bases, with 11 bases separating them. This CDR3 region has 14 residues. The CDR3 DNA sequence: TGTGCCACCAGTGATATACGACAGCCCAATGAGCAGTTCTTC. It codes for CATSDIRQPNEQFF.

The chain has TRBV30 and TRBJ1-4; TRBD1 aligns across 9 bases. The germline CDR1 and CDR2 sequences are GTSNPN and SVGIG (reference sequence). The J segment lost 5 bases and the V segment lost 7 bases, leaving 5 bases of the junction unmatched. The CDR3 consists of 13 residues. Here the CDR3 reads CASATGGNEKLFF. In DNA form, the CDR3 reads TGTGCCTCGGCGACAGGGGGAAATGAAAAACTGTTTTTT.

The chain uses TRBV9 and TRBJ2-7; TRBD1 agrees at 9 bases. V lost 1 base, J lost 4 bases, and 3 bases stayed unmatched. The CDR3 consists of 14 residues. The germline CDR1 and CDR2 sequences are SGDLS and YYNGEE. The CDR3 region is CASSVRTGDYEQYF. Here the CDR3 DNA reads TGTGCCAGCAGCGTAAGGACAGGGGATTACGAGCAGTACTTC. Combining the CDR3 with reference TRBV9 and TRBJ2-7 gives the whole variable domain DSGVTQTPKHLITATGQRVTLRCSPRSGDLSVYWYQQSLDQGLQFLIQYYNGEERAKGNILERFSAQQFPDLHSELNLSSLELGDSALYFCASSVRTGDYEQYFGPGTRLTVT.

The chain joins TRBV2 to TRBJ2-1; maybe TRBD2 (8 bases). The CDR3 consists of 15 residues. Germline assignment: CDR1 SNHLY and CDR2 FYNNEI. V lost 9 bases to trimming and J lost 8 bases, with 23 bases between them. The CDR3 loop is CARGGTGTRIDEQFF. In DNA form, the CDR3 reads TGTGCCAGAGGGGGCACCGGGACTAGAATCGATGAGCAGTTCTTC.

The V call is TRBV7-9, the J call TRBJ2-1; 7 bases are shared with TRBD1. The CDR3 is made up of 14 amino acids. The germline CDR1 and CDR2 sequences are SEHNR and FQNEAQ (reference sequence). The V segment lost 5 bases and the J segment 4 bases; nucleotides outside the gene matches: 5. CDR3 nucleotides: TGTGCCAGCAGCCCCGACAGGGTATACAATGAGCAGTTCTTC. Translation gives CASSPDRVYNEQFF. Combining the CDR3 with reference TRBV7-9 and TRBJ2-1 gives the whole variable domain DTGVSQNPRHKITKRGQNVTFRCDPISEHNRLYWYRQTLGQGPEFLTYFQNEAQLEKSRLLSDRFSAERPKGSFSTLEIQRTEQGDSAMYLCASSPDRVYNEQFFGPGTRLTVL.

V and J are TRBV6-2 or TRBV6-3 and TRBJ1-1; perhaps TRBD1 as D (6 bases). V lost 7 bases to trimming and J lost 6 bases, with 15 bases between them. Germline CDR1 reads MNHEY; CDR2 reads SVGEGT. The CDR3 contains 13 residues. The CDR3 loop reads CASTKGHEAEAFF. The CDR3 DNA is TGTGCCAGCACCAAGGGACACGAAGCTGAAGCTTTCTTT.

This chain links TRBV2 with TRBJ2-7; 10 bases are shared with TRBD2. The length of the CDR3 is 18 residues. Looked up from germline, CDR1 is SNHLY and CDR2 is FYNNEI. V lost 4 bases to trimming and J lost 3 bases; unmatched junction nucleotides: 15. CDR3 coding DNA: TGTGCCAGCAGTGGCTGGCTAGCGGGAGCTAAGGAGGGCTACGAGCAGTACTTC. This encodes CASSGWLAGAKEGYEQYF.

This chain connects TRBV11-2 to TRBJ2-3; D could derive from TRBD1 or TRBD2 (6 bases each). Germline CDR1 reads SGHAT; CDR2 reads FQNNGV. V lost 1 base to trimming and J lost 2 bases, with 13 bases between them. The CDR3 has 16 amino acids. CDR3 region: CASSLGRGLYTDTQYF. CDR3 sequence (DNA): TGTGCCAGCAGCTTAGGCCGGGGGCTGTACACAGATACGCAGTATTTT.

The V gene is TRBV28, the J gene TRBJ2-5, with 8 bases identical to TRBD1. Trimming took 2 bases from V and 7 from J; bases not matched to a gene: 6. The germline V gene encodes CDR1 MDHEN and CDR2 SYDVKM. The CDR3 length is 14 residues. The DNA of the CDR3 is TGTGCCAGCAGTTTAACCGGGACAGGCCGGACCCAGTACTTC. It translates to CASSLTGTGRTQYF.

J is TRBJ2-2 and V is TRBV14; D unclear. CDR1 and CDR2 from the germline V gene are SGHDN and FVKESK. V dropped 0 bases and J dropped 0 bases, with 11 bases sitting between them. The CDR3 loop spans 17 amino acids. CDR3 sequence: CASSQDLAMTNTGELFF. The CDR3 region has the DNA TGTGCCAGCAGCCAAGATTTAGCTATGACGAACACCGGGGAGCTGTTTTTT. Full variable domain (outside the CDR3, taken from reference TRBV14 and TRBJ2-2): EAGVTQFPSHSVIEKGQTVTLRCDPISGHDNLYWYRRVMGKEIKFLLHFVKESKQDESGMPNNRFLAERTGGTYSTLKVQPAELEDSGVYFCASSQDLAMTNTGELFFGEGSRLTVL.

The gene calls are TRBV9 and TRBJ2-6; D is ambiguous. The CDR3 consists of 16 residues. Per the germline V gene, CDR1 is SGDLS and CDR2 is YYNGEE. Deletions cut 0 bases from V and 0 bases from J, with 7 bases between. The CDR3 loop reads CASSVEGSSGANVLTF. The DNA of the CDR3 is TGTGCCAGCAGCGTAGAGGGAAGCTCTGGGGCCAACGTCCTGACTTTC.

CDR3 DNA: TGTGCCAGCAGCCCGACGACTAGCGGGAGGAATGAGCAGTTCTTC. Encoded protein: CASSPTTSGRNEQFF. The chain couples TRBV9 to TRBJ2-1; 13 nucleotides agree with TRBD2. This CDR3 contains 15 residues. The germline V gene has CDR1 SGDLS and CDR2 YYNGEE. After removal of 4 bases from V and 7 bases from J, the junction contained 5 bases not matched to a gene.

This CDR3 reads CSVRGDSISLDSYTF. Written as DNA, the CDR3 is TGCAGCGTGAGGGGGGACAGTATTTCACTAGATAGCTACACCTTC. The rearrangement joins TRBV29-1 to TRBJ1-2, with 7 bases aligning to TRBD1. CDR1 SQVTM and CDR2 ANQGSEA come from the germline V gene. With V trimmed by 6 bases and J by 9 bases, 19 bases remained unmatched. The CDR3 extends over 15 amino acids.

This chain uses TRBV12-3 or TRBV12-4 with TRBJ1-6; 10 nucleotides align to TRBD1. V was pared by 3 bases and J by 12 bases, with 8 bases of the junction left unmatched. This CDR3 is 15 amino acids long. CDR3 sequence: CASSFRTGGGKPLHF. CDR3 nucleotides: TGTGCCAGCAGTTTTCGGACAGGGGGTGGTAAACCCCTCCACTTT.